This T cell receptor beta chain emerged from a study of regulatory T cells in long-lasting Graves disease. Study-wide background: Over 5 years of antithyroid drugs with positive TSH receptor antibodies was taken to mean persistent Graves' disease.

Study findings and constraints: Persistent disease preferred TRBV28, TRBJ1-2 and TRBJ2-5; new disease, TRBV20-1 and TRBJ2-1.

Indicated time point: persistent/refractory GD, antithyroid drugs over 5 years with positive TRAb. Construction of the TCR library relied on RNA isolated from PBMCs. Investigators prepared the TCR beta libraries by applying iRepertoire HTBI primers and Arm-PCR of CDR3 regions. TCRdb ran MiXCR on the multiplex PCR reads and lists one entry per CDR3 protein. The sample holds hundreds of thousands of distinct CDR3 sequences, 22% seen once. Germline V gene data show CDR1 as SGHTA and CDR2 as FQGNSA. The CDR3 spans 13 residues. Trimming pared 4 bases from V and 7 bases from J, leaving 13 bases between. This clonotype was counted many times. Its specificity is unknown.

The source of this sequence is a female donor with Graves disease. Source: peripheral blood mononuclear cells (PBMCs), taken when the disease was refractory, from a patient treated with antithyroid drugs. This chain links TRBV7-2 with TRBJ1-2, with D tentatively TRBD1 (5 bases). The CDR3 nucleotides are TGTGCCAGCAGCTCGTGGCTCGGGGGTGGCTACACCTTC. Encoded protein: CASSSWLGGGYTF.